This is a list of T cell receptor beta chains from one sample in a study of PD-L1 blockade in urothelial cancer. Produced via immunoSEQ multiplex PCR; TCRdb's table is partial and in-frame only. The table has more than 50,000 clones, 81% seen once. The sequencing used PBMCs, collected around atezolizumab (anti-PD-L1) treatment. The receptors here all came from a man in his 70s with urothelial cancer. Each CDR3 is given with its conserved first and last residue. Fields, in order: V gene, clone size, J gene, D gene, CDR3 DNA, CDR3 protein. A D gene is named only where the DNA matches it firmly. Only part of the rows carry a size: once, few, many, or a class if the clone is expanded.

V: TRBV9
size: NA
J: TRBJ2-3
D: TRBD2
DNA: TGTGCCAGCAGCCCCCGACTAGCGGGAGACGCAGATACGCAGTATTTT
CDR3: CASSPRLAGDADTQYF

V: TRBV7-8
size: NA
J: TRBJ2-1
D: TRBD2
DNA: TGTGCCAGCAGCACCATTCTAGCGGGAGGCCACAATGAGCAGTTCTTC
CDR3: CASSTILAGGHNEQFF

V: TRBV2
size: NA
J: TRBJ2-7
D: NA
DNA: TGTGCCAGCACTAAGGGGGTGTTGAACTCCTACGAGCAGTACTTC
CDR3: CASTKGVLNSYEQYF

V: TRBV6-1
size: NA
J: TRBJ1-2
D: NA
DNA: TGTGCCAGCAGTGAATTTGGGGCCTCATGGGTCTATGGCTACACCTTC
CDR3: CASSEFGASWVYGYTF

V: TRBV6-1
size: NA
J: TRBJ1-5
D: NA
DNA: TGTGCCAGCAGTGAATTTCAGGGCTTCTCTAGCAATCAGCCCCAGCATTTT
CDR3: CASSEFQGFSSNQPQHF

V: TRBV19
size: NA
J: TRBJ1-1
D: NA
DNA: TGTGCCAGTAGTATTGACAATTGGATGAACACTGAAGCTTTCTTT
CDR3: CASSIDNWMNTEAFF

V: TRBV5-1
size: NA
J: TRBJ2-2
D: NA
DNA: TGCGCCAGCAGCTTGACGGAGGCGAACACCGGGGAGCTGTTTTTT
CDR3: CASSLTEANTGELFF

V: TRBV14
size: NA
J: TRBJ2-3
D: TRBD2
DNA: TGTGCCAGCAGCCAAGATAGCGGGACCTACACAGATACGCAGTATTTT
CDR3: CASSQDSGTYTDTQYF

V: TRBV4-1
size: NA
J: TRBJ2-5
D: TRBD2
DNA: TGCGCCAGCAGCCACTTTTTGTCCGGGACTAGCGGGGATCAAGAGACCCAGTACTTC
CDR3: CASSHFLSGTSGDQETQYF

V: TRBV6-4
size: NA
J: TRBJ1-2
D: TRBD1
DNA: TGTGCCAGCAGACCGACAGGGTCGGCTGGCTACACCTTC
CDR3: CASRPTGSAGYTF

V: TRBV2
size: NA
J: TRBJ1-1
D: TRBD1
DNA: TGTGCCAGCAGAGGGGACAGGGGGCCCACTGAAGCTTTCTTT
CDR3: CASRGDRGPTEAFF

V: TRBV9
size: few
J: TRBJ2-1
D: NA
DNA: TGTGCCAGCAGCGAAATACAGGGTGAGCAGTTCTTC
CDR3: CASSEIQGEQFF

V: TRBV5-4
size: NA
J: TRBJ1-1
D: NA
DNA: TGTGCCAGCAGCCAGGGAGGGGGTATGTACCCTGACACTGAAGCTTTCTTT
CDR3: CASSQGGGMYPDTEAFF

V: TRBV4-1
size: once
J: TRBJ2-3
D: NA
DNA: TGCGCCAGCAGCCAAGGGAGGGGATCAGATACGCAGTATTTT
CDR3: CASSQGRGSDTQYF

V: TRBV6-5
size: NA
J: TRBJ2-3
D: TRBD2
DNA: TGTGCCAGCAGCCGGGACTACACAGATACGCAGTATTTT
CDR3: CASSRDYTDTQYF

V: TRBV19
size: NA
J: TRBJ2-7
D: NA
DNA: TGTGCCAGTAAGGCCAGGATGGCGTCGACCTACGAGCAGTACTTC
CDR3: CASKARMASTYEQYF

V: TRBV6-6
size: NA
J: TRBJ2-1
D: TRBD2
DNA: TGTGCCAGCAGTTACAGGCGGACTAGCGGGAGTTTTGAGCAGTTCTTC
CDR3: CASSYRRTSGSFEQFF

V: TRBV10-2
size: once
J: TRBJ1-2
D: NA
DNA: TGCGCCAGCAGTGGCATTAGATTAAACTATGGCTACACCTTC
CDR3: CASSGIRLNYGYTF

V: TRBV15
size: NA
J: TRBJ1-1
D: TRBD1
DNA: TGTGCCACCAGCAGAGTAGGAACAGGGGGGGACACTGAAGCTTTCTTT
CDR3: CATSRVGTGGDTEAFF

V: TRBV18
size: NA
J: TRBJ1-2
D: NA
DNA: TGTGCCAGCTCACCACGGGACACCTCTAACTATGGCTACACCTTC
CDR3: CASSPRDTSNYGYTF

V: TRBV5-1
size: NA
J: TRBJ1-1
D: NA
DNA: TGCGCCAGCAGCTTGGCCTCGAGTTCGCGCGCTGAAGCTTTCTTT
CDR3: CASSLASSSRAEAFF

V: TRBV18
size: NA
J: TRBJ1-1
D: NA
DNA: TGTGCCAGCTCAGACCAGGGGATCGACACTGAAGCTTTCTTT
CDR3: CASSDQGIDTEAFF

V: TRBV5-4
size: NA
J: TRBJ1-5
D: TRBD1
DNA: TGTGCCAGCAGCCAACAGGGGATGGGGCAGCCCCAGCATTTT
CDR3: CASSQQGMGQPQHF

V: TRBV30
size: NA
J: TRBJ1-2
D: NA
DNA: TGTGCCTGGAGTGCCCTAGCTAACTATGGCTACACCTTC
CDR3: CAWSALANYGYTF

V: TRBV6-5
size: NA
J: TRBJ1-1
D: NA
DNA: TGTGCCAGCAGCCTAGGGGAGAACACTGAAGCTTTCTTT
CDR3: CASSLGENTEAFF

V: TRBV5-1
size: NA
J: TRBJ2-3
D: TRBD2
DNA: TGCGCCAGCAGCATTCTAGCGGGAGAGACGGGTACGCAGTATTTT
CDR3: CASSILAGETGTQYF

V: TRBV6-4
size: NA
J: TRBJ1-5
D: NA
DNA: TGTGCCAGCAGTGAAAACAGGAATCAGCCCCAGCATTTT
CDR3: CASSENRNQPQHF

V: TRBV5-8
size: NA
J: TRBJ2-7
D: TRBD2
DNA: TGTGCCAGCAGTTTGAGAACTAGCGCGAGCTCCTACGAGCAGTACTTC
CDR3: CASSLRTSASSYEQYF

V: TRBV25-1
size: NA
J: TRBJ1-4
D: NA
DNA: TGTGCCAGCAGTGACCCCGCGGGTCCTAGTGAAAAACTGTTTTTT
CDR3: CASSDPAGPSEKLFF

V: TRBV5-4
size: NA
J: TRBJ2-3
D: TRBD2
DNA: TGTGCCAGCAGCTTGGTGGCGGGAGGGGATACGCAGTATTTT
CDR3: CASSLVAGGDTQYF

V: TRBV2
size: NA
J: TRBJ2-7
D: TRBD2
DNA: TGTGCCAGCAGTCCTACTAGCGGGAACTGGTACGAGCAGTACTTC
CDR3: CASSPTSGNWYEQYF

V: TRBV6-7
size: NA
J: TRBJ2-3
D: NA
DNA: TGTGCCAGCAGTTACCCAAGAGATTACCACGCAGATACGCAGTATTTT
CDR3: CASSYPRDYHADTQYF